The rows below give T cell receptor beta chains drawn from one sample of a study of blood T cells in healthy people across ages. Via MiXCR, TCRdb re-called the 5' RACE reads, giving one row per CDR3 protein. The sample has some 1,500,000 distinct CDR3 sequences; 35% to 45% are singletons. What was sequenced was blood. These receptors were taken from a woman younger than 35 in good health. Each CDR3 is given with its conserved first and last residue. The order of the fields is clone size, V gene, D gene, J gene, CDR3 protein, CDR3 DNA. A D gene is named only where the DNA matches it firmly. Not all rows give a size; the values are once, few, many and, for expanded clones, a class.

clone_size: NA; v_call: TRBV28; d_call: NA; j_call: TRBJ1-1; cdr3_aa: CASSECPSCRAFF; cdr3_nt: TGTGCCAGCAGTGAATGCCCCTCCTGTCGAGCTTTCTTT
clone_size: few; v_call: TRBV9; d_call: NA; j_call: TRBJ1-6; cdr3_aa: CASSSFGGPDSPLHF; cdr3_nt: TGTGCCAGCAGCTCCTTCGGGGGGCCGGATTCACCCCTCCACTTT
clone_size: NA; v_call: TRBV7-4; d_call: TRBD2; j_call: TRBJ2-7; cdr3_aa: CASTSRTSGRAKQYF; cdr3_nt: TGTGCCAGCACCTCAAGGACTAGCGGGAGGGCTAAGCAGTACTTC
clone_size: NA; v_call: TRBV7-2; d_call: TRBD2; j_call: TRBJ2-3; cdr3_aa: CASSLALRVAGAGSADTQYF; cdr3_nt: TGTGCCAGCAGCTTGGCATTAAGGGTAGCGGGAGCCGGAAGCGCAGATACGCAGTATTTT
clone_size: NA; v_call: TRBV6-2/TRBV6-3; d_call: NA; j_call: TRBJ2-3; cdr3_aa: CASRALASTGTQYF; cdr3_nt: TGTGCCAGCAGGGCGCTAGCGAGCACAGGTACGCAGTATTTT
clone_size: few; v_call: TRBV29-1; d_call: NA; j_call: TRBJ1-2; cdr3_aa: CSVPQGQGYTF; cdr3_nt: TGCAGCGTGCCACAGGGTCAGGGCTACACCTTC
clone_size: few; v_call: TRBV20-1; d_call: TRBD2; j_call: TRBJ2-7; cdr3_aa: CSASRTAGAYEQYF; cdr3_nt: TGCAGTGCTAGCCGGACTGCGGGAGCCTACGAGCAGTACTTC
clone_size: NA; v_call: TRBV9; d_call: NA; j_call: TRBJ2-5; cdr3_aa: CASSTGGTRAETQYF; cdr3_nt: TGTGCCAGCAGCACAGGAGGTACTAGAGCGGAGACCCAGTACTTC
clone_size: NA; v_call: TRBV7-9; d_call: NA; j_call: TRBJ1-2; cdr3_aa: CASSLESVDGYTF; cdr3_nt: TGTGCCAGCAGCTTAGAATCCGTGGATGGCTACACCTTC
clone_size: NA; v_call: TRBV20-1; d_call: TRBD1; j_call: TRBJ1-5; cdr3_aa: CSARAQGAIGNQPQHF; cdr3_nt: TGCAGTGCTAGGGCACAGGGGGCCATAGGCAATCAGCCCCAGCATTTT
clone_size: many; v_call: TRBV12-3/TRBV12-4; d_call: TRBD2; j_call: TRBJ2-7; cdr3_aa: CASRPSGGLNEQYF; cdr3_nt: TGTGCCAGCCGCCCCTCGGGGGGGTTAAACGAGCAGTACTTC
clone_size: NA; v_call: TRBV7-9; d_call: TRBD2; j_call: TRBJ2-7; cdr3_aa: CASSSIREGRTYEQYF; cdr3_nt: TGTGCCAGCAGCTCTATCCGGGAGGGACGGACCTACGAGCAGTACTTC
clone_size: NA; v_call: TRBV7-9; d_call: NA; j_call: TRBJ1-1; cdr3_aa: CASSKKGVNTEAFF; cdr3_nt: TGTGCCAGCAGCAAGAAGGGCGTGAACACTGAAGCTTTCTTT
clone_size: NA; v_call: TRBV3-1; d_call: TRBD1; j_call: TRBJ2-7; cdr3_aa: CASSQDRGTGIYEQYF; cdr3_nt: TGTGCCAGCAGCCAAGATAGGGGGACAGGGATCTACGAGCAGTACTTC
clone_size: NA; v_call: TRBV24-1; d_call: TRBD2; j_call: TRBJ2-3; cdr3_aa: CATSEEGSGGADTQYF; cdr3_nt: TGTGCCACCAGTGAAGAAGGCAGCGGGGGGGCAGATACGCAGTATTTT
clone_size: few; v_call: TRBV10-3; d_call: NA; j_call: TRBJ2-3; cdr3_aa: CAIRRDSTDTQYF; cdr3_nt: TGTGCCATCAGACGGGACAGCACAGATACGCAGTATTTT
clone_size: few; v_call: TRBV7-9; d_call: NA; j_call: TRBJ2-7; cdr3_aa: CASSLDGVLEQYF; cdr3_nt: TGTGCCAGCAGCTTAGACGGCGTGCTCGAGCAGTACTTC
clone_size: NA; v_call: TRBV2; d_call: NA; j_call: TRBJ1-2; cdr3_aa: CASSAASNYGYTF; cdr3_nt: TGTGCCAGCAGTGCGGCCAGCAACTATGGCTACACCTTC
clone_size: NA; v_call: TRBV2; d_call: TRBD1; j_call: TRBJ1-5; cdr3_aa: CASRAQGAYNQPQHF; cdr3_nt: TGTGCCAGCAGGGCACAGGGGGCCTACAATCAGCCCCAGCATTTT
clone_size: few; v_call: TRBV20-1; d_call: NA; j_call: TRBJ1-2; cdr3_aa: CSARGTSSIYGYTF; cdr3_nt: TGCAGTGCTAGAGGAACGTCTTCAATTTATGGCTACACCTTC
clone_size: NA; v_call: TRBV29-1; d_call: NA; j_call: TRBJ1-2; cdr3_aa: CSGLQGFYGYTF; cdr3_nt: TGCAGCGGACTACAGGGATTCTATGGCTACACCTTC
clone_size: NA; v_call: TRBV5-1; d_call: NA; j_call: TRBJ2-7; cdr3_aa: CASSFGFGSYEQYF; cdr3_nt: TGCGCCAGCAGCTTTGGGTTCGGTTCCTACGAGCAGTACTTC
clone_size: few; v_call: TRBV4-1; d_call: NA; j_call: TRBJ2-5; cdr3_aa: CASSQRLSNEQYF; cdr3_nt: TGTGCCAGCAGCCAGCGGCTATCTAATGAGCAGTACTTC
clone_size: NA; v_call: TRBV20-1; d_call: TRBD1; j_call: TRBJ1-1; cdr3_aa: CSALTGGTSNTEAFF; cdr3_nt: TGCAGTGCTCTGACAGGGGGTACTTCGAACACTGAAGCTTTCTTT
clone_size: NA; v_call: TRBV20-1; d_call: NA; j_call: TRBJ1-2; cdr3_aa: CSARSGGGDYGYTF; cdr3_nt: TGCAGTGCTAGATCGGGGGGTGGTGACTATGGCTACACCTTC
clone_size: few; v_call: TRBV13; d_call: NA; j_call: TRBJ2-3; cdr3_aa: CASSPHPGSDTQYF; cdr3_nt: TGTGCCAGCAGTCCCCACCCGGGATCTGATACGCAGTATTTT
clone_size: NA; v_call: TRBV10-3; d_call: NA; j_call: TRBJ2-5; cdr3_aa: CAISEIAEETQYF; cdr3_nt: TGTGCCATCAGTGAAATAGCGGAAGAGACCCAGTACTTC
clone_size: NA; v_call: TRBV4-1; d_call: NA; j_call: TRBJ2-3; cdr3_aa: CASSPSDWSTDTQYF; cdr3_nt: TGCGCCAGCAGCCCCTCCGACTGGTCCACAGATACGCAGTATTTT
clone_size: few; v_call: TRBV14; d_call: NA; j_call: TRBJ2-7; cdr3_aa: CASTTSSRANEQYF; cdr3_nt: TGTGCCAGCACTACGTCCAGCAGGGCCAATGAGCAGTACTTC
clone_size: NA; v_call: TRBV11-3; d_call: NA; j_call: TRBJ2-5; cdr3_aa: CASSRDNWTQYF; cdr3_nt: TGTGCCAGCAGCCGGGACAATTGGACCCAGTACTTC
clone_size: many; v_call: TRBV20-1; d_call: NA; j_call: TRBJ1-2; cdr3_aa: CSANQNRNYGYTF; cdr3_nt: TGCAGTGCTAATCAAAACAGGAACTATGGCTACACCTTC
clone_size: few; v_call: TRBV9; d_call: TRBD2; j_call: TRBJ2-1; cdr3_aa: CASSGSVLAGTNEQFF; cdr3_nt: TGTGCCAGCAGCGGCTCCGTACTAGCGGGAACCAATGAGCAGTTCTTC
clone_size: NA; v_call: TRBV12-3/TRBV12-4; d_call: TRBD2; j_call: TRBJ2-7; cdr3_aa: CASSSTSGVPCEQYF; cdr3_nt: TGTGCCAGCAGTTCGACTAGCGGAGTCCCTTGCGAGCAGTACTTC
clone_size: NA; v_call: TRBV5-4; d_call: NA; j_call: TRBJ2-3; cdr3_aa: CASSLVGSYTDTQYF; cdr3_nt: TGTGCCAGCAGCTTGGTTGGCAGTTACACAGATACGCAGTATTTT
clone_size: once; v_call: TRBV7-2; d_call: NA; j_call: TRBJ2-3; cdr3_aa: CASSRKALSDTQYF; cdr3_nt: TGTGCCAGCAGCCGAAAGGCTCTATCAGATACGCAGTATTTT
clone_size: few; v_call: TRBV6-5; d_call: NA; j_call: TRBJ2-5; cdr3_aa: CASRTDYNEQYF; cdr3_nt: TGTGCCAGCAGGACCGACTATAATGAGCAGTACTTC
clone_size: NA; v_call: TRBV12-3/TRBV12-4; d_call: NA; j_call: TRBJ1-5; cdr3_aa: CASRPGRNQPQHF; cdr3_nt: TGTGCCAGCAGACCGGGACGTAACCAGCCCCAGCATTTT
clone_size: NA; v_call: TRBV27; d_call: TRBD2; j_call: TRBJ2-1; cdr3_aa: CASSTTSGRNSYNEQFF; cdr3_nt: TGTGCCAGCAGTACCACTAGCGGGAGAAACTCCTACAATGAGCAGTTCTTC
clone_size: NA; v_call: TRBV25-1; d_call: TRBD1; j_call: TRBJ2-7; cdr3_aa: CASSDAGTGYYEQYF; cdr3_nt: TGTGCCAGCAGTGACGCCGGGACAGGGTACTACGAGCAGTACTTC
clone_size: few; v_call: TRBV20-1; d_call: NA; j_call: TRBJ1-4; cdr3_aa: CSARGVGSETTNEKLFF; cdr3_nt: TGCAGTGCTAGGGGGGTTGGAAGCGAAACAACTAATGAAAAACTGTTTTTT
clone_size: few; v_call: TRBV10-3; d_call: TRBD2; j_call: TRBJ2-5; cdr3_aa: CATASGREELLLETQYF; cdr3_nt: TGTGCCACGGCCTCCGGGCGGGAGGAGTTACTTTTAGAGACCCAGTACTTC
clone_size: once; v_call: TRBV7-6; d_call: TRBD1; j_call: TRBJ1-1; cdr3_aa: CASSLGTGLPQNTEAFF; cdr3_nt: TGTGCCAGCAGCTTAGGGACAGGATTGCCCCAGAACACTGAAGCTTTCTTT
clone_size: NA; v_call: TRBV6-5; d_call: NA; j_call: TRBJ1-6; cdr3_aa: CASRQGPGHMDSPLHF; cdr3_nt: TGTGCCAGCAGACAAGGTCCGGGACATATGGATTCACCCCTCCACTTT
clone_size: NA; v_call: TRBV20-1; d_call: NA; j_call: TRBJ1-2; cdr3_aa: CSAPRPGSAHTF; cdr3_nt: TGCAGTGCCCCACGGCCAGGCAGTGCCCACACCTTC
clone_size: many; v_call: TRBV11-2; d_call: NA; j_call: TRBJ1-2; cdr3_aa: CASSPRRGLGYTF; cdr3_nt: TGTGCCAGCAGCCCAAGAAGGGGTCTTGGCTACACCTTC
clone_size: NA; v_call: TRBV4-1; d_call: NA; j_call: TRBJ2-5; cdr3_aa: CASSRSLVPNQETQYF; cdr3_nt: TGCGCCAGCAGCCGCTCTTTGGTCCCTAACCAAGAGACCCAGTACTTC
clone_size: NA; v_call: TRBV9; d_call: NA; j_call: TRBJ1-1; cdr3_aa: CASSPRYGNTEAFF; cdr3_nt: TGTGCCAGCAGCCCCCGGTACGGGAACACTGAAGCTTTCTTT
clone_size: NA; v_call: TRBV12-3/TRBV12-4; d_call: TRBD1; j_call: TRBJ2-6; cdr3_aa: CASSLWTGERGANVLTF; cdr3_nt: TGTGCCAGCAGTTTGTGGACAGGGGAGCGTGGGGCCAACGTCCTGACTTTC
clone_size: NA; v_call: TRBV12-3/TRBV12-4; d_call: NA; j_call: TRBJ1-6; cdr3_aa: CASRTNTGLLAPLHF; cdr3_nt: TGTGCCAGCAGGACCAACACAGGGCTGTTGGCACCCCTCCACTTT
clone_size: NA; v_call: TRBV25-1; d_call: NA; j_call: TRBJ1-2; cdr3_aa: CASSDSPYDGYTF; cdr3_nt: TGTGCCAGCAGTGATTCCCCATACGACGGCTACACCTTC
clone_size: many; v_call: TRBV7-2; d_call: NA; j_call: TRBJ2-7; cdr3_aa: CASSLARAYF; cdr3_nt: TGTGCCAGCAGCTTAGCACGGGCGTACTTC
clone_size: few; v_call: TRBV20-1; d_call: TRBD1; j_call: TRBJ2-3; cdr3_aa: CSATRQGITDTQYF; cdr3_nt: TGCAGTGCTACTCGACAGGGTATCACAGATACGCAGTATTTT
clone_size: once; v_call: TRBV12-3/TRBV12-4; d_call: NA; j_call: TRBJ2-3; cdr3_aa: CASSFRLGVDTQYF; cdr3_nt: TGTGCCAGCAGTTTTCGGCTGGGGGTGGATACGCAGTATTTT
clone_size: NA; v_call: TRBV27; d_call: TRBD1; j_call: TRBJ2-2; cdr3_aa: CASRQLTGVGTGELFF; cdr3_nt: TGTGCCAGCAGGCAACTAACAGGGGTCGGTACCGGGGAGCTGTTTTTT